This T cell receptor beta chain was documented in a study of blood T cell repertoires in COVID-19. The germline V gene encodes CDR1 SNHLY and CDR2 FYNNEI. V lost 5 bases to trimming and J lost 4 bases, with 6 bases between them. The CDR3 length is 11 residues. This clone was observed once. Some clones are missing from TCRdb's copy, which holds only in-frame ones; the method was immunoSEQ multiplex PCR. The sample holds more than 200,000 clones; about 87% are singletons and the top ten take around 5.1%. Sequencing used peripheral blood. The source of this sequence is a woman aged 55-69 years with COVID-19, enrolled during active disease. The chain links TRBV2 to TRBJ2-7; no clear D. The CDR3 coding sequence is TGTGCCAGCAGTCAAATTTACGAGCAGTACTTC. It specifies CASSQIYEQYF.